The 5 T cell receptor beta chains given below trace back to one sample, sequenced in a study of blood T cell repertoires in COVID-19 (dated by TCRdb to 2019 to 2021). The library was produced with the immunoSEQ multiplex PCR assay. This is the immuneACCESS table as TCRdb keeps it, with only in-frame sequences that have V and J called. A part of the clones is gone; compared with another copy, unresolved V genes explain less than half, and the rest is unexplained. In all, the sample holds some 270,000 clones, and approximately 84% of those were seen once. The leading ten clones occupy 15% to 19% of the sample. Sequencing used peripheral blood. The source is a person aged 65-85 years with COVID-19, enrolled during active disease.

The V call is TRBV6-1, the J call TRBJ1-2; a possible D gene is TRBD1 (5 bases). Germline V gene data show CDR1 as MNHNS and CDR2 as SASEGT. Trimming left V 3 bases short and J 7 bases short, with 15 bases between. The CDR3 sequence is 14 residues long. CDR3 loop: CASSDRQNFPGYTF. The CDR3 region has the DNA TGTGCCAGCAGTGATCGACAGAACTTCCCTGGCTACACCTTC.

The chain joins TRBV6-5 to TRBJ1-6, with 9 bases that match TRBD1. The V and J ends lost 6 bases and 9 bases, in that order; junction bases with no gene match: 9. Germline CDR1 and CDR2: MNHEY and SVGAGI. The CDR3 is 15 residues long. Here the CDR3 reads CASRFRQGEFSPLHF. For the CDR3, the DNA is TGTGCCAGCAGATTCCGACAGGGGGAATTTTCACCCCTCCACTTT.

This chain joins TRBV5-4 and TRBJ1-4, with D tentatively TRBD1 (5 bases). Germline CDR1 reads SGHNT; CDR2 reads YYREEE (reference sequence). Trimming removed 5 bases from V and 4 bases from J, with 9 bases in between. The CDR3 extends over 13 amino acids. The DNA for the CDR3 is TGTGCCAGCAGTCGTGACAGTAATGAAAAACTGTTTTTT. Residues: CASSRDSNEKLFF.

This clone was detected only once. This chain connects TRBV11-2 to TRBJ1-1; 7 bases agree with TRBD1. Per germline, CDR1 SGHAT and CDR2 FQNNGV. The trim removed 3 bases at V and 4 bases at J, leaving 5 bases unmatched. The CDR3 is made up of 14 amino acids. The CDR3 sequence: CASSFQGESTEAFF. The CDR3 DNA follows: TGTGCCAGCAGCTTTCAGGGGGAGAGCACTGAAGCTTTCTTT.

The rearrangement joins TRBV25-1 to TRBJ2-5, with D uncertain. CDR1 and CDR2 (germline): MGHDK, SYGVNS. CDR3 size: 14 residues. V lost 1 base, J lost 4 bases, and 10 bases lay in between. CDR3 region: CASSEFERGETQYF. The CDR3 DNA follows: TGTGCCAGCAGTGAATTCGAGCGAGGAGAGACCCAGTACTTC.